This TCR beta chain was recovered during a study of blood T cell repertoires in COVID-19. Original data processing: Reference gene primers were amplified, and this amplification served to estimate nucleated cell counts. TCRdb keeps only in-frame clones here, not all; method: immunoSEQ multiplex PCR. Clone size and the V and J calls come from that table; the DNA yielded D and trimming. The sample has approximately 97,000 clones; 81% are singletons. The CDR3 sequence is 17 residues long. V gave up 2 bases and J gave up 5 bases; unmatched junction bases: 14. CDR1 SGHRS and CDR2 YFSETQ come from the germline V gene.

The sequence derives from a man in his 60s with acute or convalescent COVID-19. The chain is built from TRBV5-1 and TRBJ2-5, with 8 bases matching TRBD1. Input material: peripheral blood. The CDR3 region is CASSLDLDRVTWETQYF. The CDR3 DNA is TGCGCCAGCAGCTTAGATCTGGACAGGGTAACGTGGGAGACCCAGTACTTC. Supplemented by reference TRBV5-1 and TRBJ2-5, the full variable domain reads KAGVTQTPRYLIKTRGQQVTLSCSPISGHRSVSWYQQTPGQGLQFLFEYFSETQRNKGNFPGRFSGRQFSNSRSEMNVSTLELGDSALYLCASSLDLDRVTWETQYFGPGTRLLVL.